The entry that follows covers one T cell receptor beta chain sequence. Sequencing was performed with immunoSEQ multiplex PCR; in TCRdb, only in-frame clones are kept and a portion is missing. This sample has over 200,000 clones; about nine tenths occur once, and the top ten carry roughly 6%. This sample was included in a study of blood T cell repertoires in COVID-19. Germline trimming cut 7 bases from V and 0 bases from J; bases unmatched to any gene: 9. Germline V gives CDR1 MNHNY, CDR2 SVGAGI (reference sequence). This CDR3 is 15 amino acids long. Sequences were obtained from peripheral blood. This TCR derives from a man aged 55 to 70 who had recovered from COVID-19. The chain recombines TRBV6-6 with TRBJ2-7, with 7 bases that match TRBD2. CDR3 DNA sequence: TGTGCCAGCACCCCCCGCGGGGGAGGCTCCTACGAGCAGTACTTC. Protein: CASTPRGGGSYEQYF.